The clone carrying this T cell receptor beta chain was picked up a small number of times. The antigen is undetermined. Via MiXCR, TCRdb re-called the reads, giving one row per CDR3 protein. The top ten hold about an eighth of the sample, which has about 830,000 distinct CDR3 sequences, roughly 33% seen once. This sample stems from a study of T cell repertoires in cytomegalovirus infection. Study-wide results and caveats: HLA-C-restricted CMV clonotypes gave the most frequent clonotype in two of eight donors.

V dropped 2 bases and J dropped 5; count of bases not matched to a gene: 12. Germline V CDR1 and CDR2: DFQATT, SNEGSKA (reference sequence). The CDR3 consists of 18 residues. The source was cultured CD8+ T cells from PBMCs, collected from culture after CMV antigen stimulation. The rearrangement links TRBV20-1 to TRBJ1-4; 12 bases are shared with TRBD1. The sequence came from a human donor in good health (CMV status not recorded). Some clones in this sample may be carry-over from other donors' samples. The CDR3 sequence is CSARPWKGQGALNEKLFF. CDR3 coding DNA: TGCAGTGCTAGACCTTGGAAGGGACAGGGGGCATTAAATGAAAAACTGTTTTTT.